This entry concerns a single TCR beta chain. Its antigen is unidentified. The data originate from a study of shared clonotypes between healthy human individuals. Study background: Donors had three CD4 naive, three CD4 memory, two CD8 naive and one CD8 memory plate apiece.

The V segment lost 7 bases and the J segment 3 bases; nucleotides outside the gene matches: 12. Germline CDR1 reads LNHDA; CDR2 reads SQIVND (reference sequence). There are 16 residues in the CDR3. Study observations and caveats: Generation probabilities of non-shared clonotypes were lower (relative to those shared by all four donors). Around 5% was the fraction of naive CD4 clonotypes found shared across several donors. The authors sampled blood alone, and tissue repertoires likely differ.

Assay: immunoSEQ multiplex PCR; the TCRdb copy retains only in-frame clones and omits some. The data contain some 1.4 million clones, approximately 96% of them singletons. The rearrangement links TRBV19 to TRBJ1-5; the match to TRBD1 covers 7 bases. The sequence came from a man aged 30 to 39 in good health. Sequenced: naive CD4+ T cells sorted from blood. Subset specified: CD45RA+ positively selected. CDR3: CASTPILDRDNQPQHF. In nucleotides, the CDR3 is TGTGCCAGTACCCCTATCCTTGACAGGGACAATCAGCCCCAGCATTTT.